This T cell receptor (beta chain) originates from a study of T-cell memory formation after mild COVID-19. Germline lookup yields CDR1 MRHNA and CDR2 SNTAGT. The CDR3 consists of 14 residues. V lost 4 bases and J 5 bases, leaving 14 bases between the germline ends. One entry per CDR3 protein results from TCRdb running MiXCR on the 5' RACE reads. The table lists 250,000 to 300,000 distinct CDR3 sequences, roughly 8.2% of them singletons, with 20% to 25% in the top ten. Sequencing was done on a sample of PBMCs or a T cell subset sorted from them (not recorded which). The TCR was taken from a man younger than 35 who had mild COVID-19 (a few samples of this study predate the infection). Cell type and time point are not known. The rearrangement links TRBV6-4 to TRBJ1-2, with D possibly TRBD1 on 5 matching bases. CDR3 sequence (DNA): TGTGCCAGCAGTGCGGACGGGGGTTGGTATGGCTACACCTTC. It translates to CASSADGGWYGYTF.